The 2 T cell receptor beta chains below come from one sample, sequenced in a study of T cells in Graves' hyperthyroidism and ophthalmopathy (dated by TCRdb to about 2019). Receptor amplification or capture employed multiplex PCR. The instrument given in TCRdb is Illumina HiSeq 2000. The TCR beta CDR3 regions were amplified from RNA transcripts. A first-round RT-PCR of the TCR CDR3 used the HTBI primer set with the Qiagen OneStep RT-PCR kit. TCRdb ran its own pipeline on the public reads, namely fastp trimming at Q25 and MiXCR clone calling, and kept in-frame beta chains. Records with the same CDR3 protein are collapsed into one entry carrying the most frequent genes and DNA. The sample data list more than 500,000 distinct CDR3 sequences, and 46% of these were observed just once. The top ten clones comprise about two fifths of the sample. The sample consisted of peripheral blood or thyroid tissue (not recorded which). Receptors originate from an adult woman with Graves' disease, either hyperthyroidism or ophthalmopathy (not recorded which).

This chain connects TRBV29-1 to TRBJ1-5; D is ambiguous. With 7 bases removed from V and 6 bases from J, the gap between germline ends came to 13 bases. Germline V CDR1 and CDR2: SQVTM, ANQGSEA. The CDR3 has 12 residues. CDR3 protein: CSASEGGQPQHF. In DNA, the CDR3 is TGCAGCGCTTCGGAGGGCGGTCAGCCCCAGCATTTT.

This chain joins TRBV7-2 and TRBJ1-5; D gene uncertain. The CDR3 spans 13 residues. Per the germline V gene, CDR1 is SGHTA and CDR2 is FQGNSA. Trimming left V 1 base short and J 11 bases short, with 12 bases between. The CDR3 nucleotides read TGTGCCAGCAGCTTAGGACTCCAAGAGACCCAGCATTTT. Amino acids: CASSLGLQETQHF.